This entry is about one T cell receptor beta chain. The germline gives CDR1 SGHNT, CDR2 YENEEA. The length of the CDR3 is 17 residues. After removal of 3 bases from V and 1 base from J, the junction contained 10 bases not matched to a gene. TCRdb's table, derived via immunoSEQ multiplex PCR, lists solely in-frame clones and lacks some. The sample has about 67,000 clones, 95% to 98% seen once. This record belongs to a study of technical replicates of blood from a few donors. The sequenced material came from T cells isolated from PBMCs. The receptor was derived from a human donor in good health. The rearrangement joins TRBV11-3 to TRBJ1-1; TRBD1 matches at 8 bases. The CDR3 loop is CASSFPVDRETNTEAFF. CDR3 nucleotide sequence: TGTGCCAGCAGCTTCCCCGTGGACAGGGAAACGAACACTGAAGCTTTCTTT. The variable domain in full, completed from reference TRBV11-3 and TRBJ1-1, reads EAGVVQSPRYKIIEKKQPVAFWCNPISGHNTLYWYLQNLGQGPELLIRYENEEAVDDSQLPKDRFSAERLKGVDSTLKIQPAELGDSAVYLCASSFPVDRETNTEAFFGQGTRLTVV.